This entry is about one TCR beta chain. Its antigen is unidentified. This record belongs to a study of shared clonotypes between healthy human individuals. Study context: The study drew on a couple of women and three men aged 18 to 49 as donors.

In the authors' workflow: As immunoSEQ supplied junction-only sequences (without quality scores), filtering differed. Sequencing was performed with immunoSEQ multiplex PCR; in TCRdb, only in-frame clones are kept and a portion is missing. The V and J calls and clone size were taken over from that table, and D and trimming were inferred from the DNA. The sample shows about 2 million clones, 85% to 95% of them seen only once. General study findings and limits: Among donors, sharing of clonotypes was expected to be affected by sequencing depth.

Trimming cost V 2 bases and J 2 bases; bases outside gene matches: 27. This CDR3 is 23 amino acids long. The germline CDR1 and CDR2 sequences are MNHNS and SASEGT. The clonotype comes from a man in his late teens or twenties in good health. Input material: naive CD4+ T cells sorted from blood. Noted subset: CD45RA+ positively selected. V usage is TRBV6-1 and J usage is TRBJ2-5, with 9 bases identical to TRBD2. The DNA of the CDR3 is TGTGCCAGCAGTGAACCCCTCCCCTCCTTGGTGTACTGGCGGGAGGGCCGACAAGAGACCCAGTACTTC. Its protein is CASSEPLPSLVYWREGRQETQYF.